These 24 T cell receptor beta chains originate from one sample sequenced in a study of tumor-infiltrating lymphocytes in glioblastoma multiforme. Three nested ARM-PCR rounds with V-beta and C-beta primers built TCRB libraries. TCRdb redid the calling of the multiplex PCR reads with MiXCR, one entry per CDR3 protein. The table includes approximately 12,000 distinct CDR3 sequences, 66% detected once. Sequenced: brain tumor tissue. The receptors here all came from a male donor with glioblastoma.

This clonotype showed up just a few times. The V gene is TRBV27, the J gene TRBJ2-7, with D possibly TRBD2 on 6 matching bases. CDR1 and CDR2 from the germline V gene are MNHEY and SMNVEV (reference sequence). Trimming cost V 5 bases and J 3 bases, with 14 bases left between them. This CDR3 has 14 amino acids. Written as DNA, the CDR3 is TGTGCCAGCAGTCCCGGGGTTAGCGGCTACGAGCAGTACTTC. Residues: CASSPGVSGYEQYF.

The chain uses TRBV11-1 and TRBJ2-3; D gene ambiguous. With 3 bases removed from V and 2 bases from J, the gap between germline ends came to 12 bases. Germline V gives CDR1 SGHAT, CDR2 FQDESV (reference sequence). The CDR3 is made up of 15 amino acids. CDR3 amino acids: CASSLINGPTDTQYF. CDR3 nucleotide sequence: TGTGCCAGCAGCTTGATTAACGGTCCCACAGATACGCAGTATTTT.

V usage is TRBV20-1 and J usage is TRBJ2-1; 7 positions agree with TRBD2. Trimming removed 3 bases from V and 1 base from J; junction bases left unmatched: 6. The germline CDR1 and CDR2 sequences are DFQATT and SNEGSKA (reference sequence). This CDR3 is 15 amino acids long. The CDR3 nucleotides are TGCAGTGCTAGTGTCGGGAGGCAATCCTACAATGAGCAGTTCTTC. Translating it yields CSASVGRQSYNEQFF.

A word on this clonotype: A much more abundant neighbour one base away suggests this may be a read error. The genes are TRBV28 and TRBJ2-5, with D unclear. This CDR3 contains 15 residues. Germline V gene sequence: CDR1 MDHEN, CDR2 SYDVKM. The CDR3 DNA reads TGTGCCAGCAGCCCGATAGGGTCAGGCAGAGAGACCCAGAACTTC. Its protein product is CASSPIGSGRETQNF. The variable domain in full, with the rest retrieved from reference TRBV28 and TRBJ2-5, is DVKVTQSSRYLVKRTGEKVFLECVQDMDHENMFWYRQDPGLGLRLIYFSYDVKMKEKGDIPEGYSVSREKKERFSLILESASTNQTSMYLCASSPIGSGRETQNFGPGTRLLVL.

Relative to its sample, this clonotype is medium-sized. The chain employs TRBV10-3 and TRBJ2-2; D is unresolved. Germline V gene lookup returns CDR1 ENHRY and CDR2 SYGVKD. With 2 bases removed from V and 3 bases from J, the gap between germline ends came to 1 base. There are 12 residues in the CDR3. CDR3 residues: CAISEDTGELFF. The DNA for the CDR3 is TGTGCCATCAGTGAGGACACCGGGGAGCTGTTTTTT.

The rearrangement links TRBV11-3 to TRBJ2-3; 9 nucleotides align to TRBD2. The V gene end was trimmed by 4 bases and the J gene end by 4 bases; junction bases not matched to a gene: 9. The CDR3 totals 16 residues. Germline V gives CDR1 SGHNT, CDR2 YENEEA. CDR3 sequence reads: CASSSGGGGAADTQYF. DNA of the CDR3: TGTGCCAGCAGCTCAGGTGGCGGGGGGGCCGCAGATACGCAGTATTTT.

This clonotype is labeled as medium-sized (0.01 to 0.1%). The V gene is TRBV5-1, the J gene TRBJ2-7; D may be TRBD1 (6 bases). Trimming took 5 bases from V and 2 from J, leaving 14 bases between them. Germline-derived CDR1 and CDR2 are SGHRS and YFSETQ. The CDR3 spans 14 residues. CDR3 sequence (DNA): TGCGCCAGCAGATTCGCAGGGGACCCCTACGAGCAGTACTTC. Its translation: CASRFAGDPYEQYF.

Note on this clonotype: At one boundary the junction diverges from the germline segment, which might be a read error. The genes are TRBV20-1 and TRBJ1-5; 8 bases align to TRBD1. The length of the CDR3 is 15 residues. Germline V gene lookup returns CDR1 DFQATT and CDR2 SNEGSKA (reference sequence). As DNA, the CDR3 is TGCAGTGCGAACCCAGGGGGCCATAGCAATCGGCCCCAGCATTTT. Its protein product is CSANPGGHSNRPQHF.

This clonotype occurred many times. The chain recombines TRBV28 with TRBJ1-2; D uncertain. Trimming left V 4 bases short and J 4 bases short, with 16 bases between. In germline, CDR1 is MDHEN, CDR2 SYDVKM. This CDR3 is built from 15 residues. The CDR3 sequence is CASSSTGPRFYGYTF. DNA for the CDR3: TGTGCCAGCAGTTCCACCGGGCCCCGATTCTATGGCTACACCTTC.

This sequence joins TRBV12-3 or TRBV12-4 and TRBJ2-1; perhaps TRBD2 as D (6 bases). V was pared by 6 bases and J by 12 bases, with 24 bases between. The CDR3 contains 15 residues. The CDR3 reads CASSCMEGIWDGQFF. The CDR3, as DNA: TGTGCCAGCAGCTGCATGGAGGGGATTTGGGATGGGCAGTTCTTC.

Concerning this clonotype: One end of the junction varies from germline; a read error may be responsible. V usage is TRBV11-2 and J usage is TRBJ2-2; maybe TRBD1 (5 bases). The CDR3 consists of 20 residues. CDR1 and CDR2 from the germline V gene are SGHAT and FQNNGV. This chain's CDR3 is CASTPSFGPGLPVNTGELFF. The CDR3 bases are TGTGCCAGCACCCCCTCATTCGGCCCAGGGCTACCGGTAAACACTGGGGAGCTGTTTTTT.

About this clonotype itself: One base away lies a much larger clone, so this may be a sequencing read error. The chain uses TRBV7-9 and TRBJ2-2, with D uncertain. Trimming left V 4 bases short and J 1 base short, with 10 bases between. The CDR3 consists of 15 residues. Germline V gene data show CDR1 as SEHNR and CDR2 as FQNEAQ (reference sequence). The CDR3 bases are TGTGCCAGCAGCTCCATGGGCATGAACACCGGGGAGCTGTTTTTT. It translates to CASSSMGMNTGELFF.

This clonotype was observed a single time. The chain carries TRBV12-3 or TRBV12-4 and TRBJ2-1; 16 positions match TRBD2. Trimming took 5 bases from V and 9 from J; bases not matched to a gene: 4. The CDR3 has 15 amino acids. CDR3 protein: CASSRGLAGGFEQFF. The CDR3 DNA is TGTGCCAGCAGTAGGGGACTAGCGGGAGGGTTTGAGCAGTTCTTC.

V is TRBV5-1 and J is TRBJ2-3, with 7 bases lining up with TRBD2. Per germline, CDR1 SGHRS and CDR2 YFSETQ. This CDR3 is built from 14 residues. Trimming at V came to 6 bases and at J to 2 bases, leaving 6 bases not matched to a gene. CDR3 amino acids: CASMDSGFTDTQYF. The CDR3, as DNA: TGCGCCAGCATGGATAGCGGGTTCACAGATACGCAGTATTTT.

This clonotype was counted only a few times. At one of its ends the junction is not consistent with the germline gene, which may arise from a read error. The chain recombines TRBV4-1 with TRBJ1-1, with a tentative D call TRBD1 (6 bases). Germline-derived CDR1 and CDR2 are MGHRA and YSYEKL. There are 15 residues in the CDR3. The CDR3 DNA sequence: TGCGCCAACAGCCCAATTGGGGGCCTCAACACTGAAGCTTTCTTT. This gives the protein CANSPIGGLNTEAFF.

This clonotype appeared a single time. This chain uses TRBV20-1 with TRBJ2-3, with D possibly matching TRBD2 (5 bases). Germline V gene sequence: CDR1 DFQATT, CDR2 SNEGSKA (reference sequence). CDR3 length equals 13 residues. With 0 bases removed from V and 6 bases from J, the gap between germline ends came to 10 bases. CDR3 in DNA: TGCAGTGCTAGAGATCCGGAGGTGGATACGCAGTATTTT. This sequence encodes CSARDPEVDTQYF.

In its sample, this clonotype was seen many times. Here the CDR3 omits its conserved ending phenylalanine or tryptophan, so a read error is the likely source. The chain employs TRBV11-2 and TRBJ2-1; D is ambiguous. The CDR3 contains 13 residues. V lost 1 base, J lost 7 bases, and 8 bases lay in between. Per germline, CDR1 SGHAT and CDR2 FQNNGV. As DNA, the CDR3 is TGTGCCAGCAGCTTAGGGGTGGTAAATGAGCAGTTCCTC. Protein sequence: CASSLGVVNEQFL.

About this clonotype itself: Its ends do not fully match the called genes, so a read error is possible. The chain couples TRBV29-1 to TRBJ2-1, with a tentative D call TRBD2 (6 bases). The CDR3 contains 14 residues. Germline V lookup: CDR1 SQVTM, CDR2 ANQGSEA. CDR3 protein: CSVWITSRDNDQFF. The CDR3 DNA reads as TGCAGCGTTTGGATCACTAGCCGAGACAATGATCAGTTCTTT.

This clonotype is medium-sized. This chain connects TRBV5-4 to TRBJ2-1, with 7 bases lining up with TRBD1. The germline CDR1 and CDR2 sequences are SGHNT and YYREEE (reference sequence). The V gene end was trimmed by 6 bases and the J gene end by 7 bases; junction bases not matched to a gene: 7. CDR3 length equals 13 residues. DNA of the CDR3: TGTGCCAGCATCCCACAGGGGACGAATGAGCAGTTCTTC. Its protein product is CASIPQGTNEQFF.

The gene calls are TRBV11-3 and TRBJ2-3; 9 nucleotides agree with TRBD2. J was trimmed by 0 bases and V by 5 bases; bases with no gene match: 6. The CDR3 length is 16 residues. Germline assignment: CDR1 SGHNT and CDR2 YENEEA. The CDR3 DNA reads TGTGCCAGCAGCCGTGCTAGCGGGATAAGCACAGATACGCAGTATTTT. Protein product: CASSRASGISTDTQYF.

For this clonotype: The CDR3 does not close with the conserved phenylalanine or tryptophan, likely indicating a read error. The rearrangement links TRBV7-9 to TRBJ2-7; 12 positions agree with TRBD1. The CDR3 spans 18 residues. From germline, CDR1 is SEHNR and CDR2 FQNEAQ (reference sequence). V shed 5 bases, J shed 0 bases, and the junction held 11 bases outside the gene matches. CDR3: CASSILPGQGANSYEQYL. As DNA, the CDR3 is TGTGCCAGCAGCATACTCCCGGGACAGGGGGCGAACTCCTACGAGCAGTACCTC.

Of note for this clonotype: A read error may be the cause here, since a much bigger clone is one base away. The chain combines TRBV7-9 with TRBJ1-3; D perhaps matches TRBD1 (5 bases). CDR3 length equals 11 residues. The V end lost 8 bases, the J end lost 8 bases, and 10 bases lay between the germline ends. Germline lookup yields CDR1 SEHNR and CDR2 FQNEAQ (reference sequence). The CDR3 nucleotides are TGTGCCAGCGGTGGGGGAGACACCATATATTTT. It encodes CASGGGDTIYF.

This chain connects TRBV10-3 to TRBJ1-1; D ambiguous. The V end lost 6 bases, the J end lost 1 base, and 15 bases lay between the germline ends. This CDR3 region has 15 residues. CDR1 is ENHRY and CDR2 is SYGVKD in the germline V gene. Written as DNA, the CDR3 is TGTGCCATCAGGGAGGCCACGGGCGCGAACACTGAAGCTTTCTTT. Protein sequence: CAIREATGANTEAFF.

This clonotype has at least ten counts. CDR3 nucleotides: TGTGCCAGCAGTGAAGGGGGTTACACTGAAGCTTTCTTT. Its translation is CASSEGGYTEAFF. This sequence joins TRBV2 and TRBJ1-1, with no clear D. The germline V and J ends were trimmed by 1 base and 3 bases, with 6 bases remaining between them. The CDR3 extends over 13 amino acids. Germline assignment: CDR1 SNHLY and CDR2 FYNNEI.